This is a list of T cell receptor beta chains from one sample in a study of cytotoxic CD8 clonotypes in ibrutinib-treated CLL. The method was immunoSEQ multiplex PCR; TCRdb's version includes in-frame clones alone and lacks a portion of them. Among some 150,000 clones listed, approximately 75% were seen once. Here the sequenced sample was PBMCs, taken after 12 months of ibrutinib treatment. The receptors were sampled from a human donor with chronic lymphocytic leukemia. The CDR3 runs from the conserved cysteine through the conserved F or W. D genes are given only for firm matches. A row's size may be missing; if present it is once, few, many or a size class.

TRBD1	TRBV7-2	TRBJ2-3	.	TGTGCCAGCAGCCGTAACGGACAGGGCACAGATACGCAGTATTTT	CASSRNGQGTDTQYF
.	TRBV5-4	TRBJ2-5	.	TGTGCCAGCAGCTTGCTTTCTACAGAGACCCAGTACTTC	CASSLLSTETQYF
.	TRBV19	TRBJ1-1	.	TGTGCCAGCTCGGACAGCAACACTGAAGCTTTCTTT	CASSDSNTEAFF
TRBD1	TRBV19	TRBJ1-4	few	TGTGCCAGTAGTATCTCCGGGACAGGGAATGAAAAACTGTTTTTT	CASSISGTGNEKLFF
.	TRBV4-1	TRBJ1-2	.	TGCGCCAGCAGCCAAGGGGGGCTTAAGGGCTACACCTTC	CASSQGGLKGYTF
.	TRBV15	TRBJ2-7	.	TGTGCCACCAGCAGAGATCTTGGGGCAGCCTACGAGCAGTACTTC	CATSRDLGAAYEQYF
TRBD1	TRBV5-1	TRBJ1-5	.	TGCGCCAGCAGCTCCGGACAGGCCAATCAGCCCCAGCATTTT	CASSSGQANQPQHF
.	TRBV18	TRBJ2-3	.	TGTGCCAGCTCACCGGGTGTCACAGATACGCAGTATTTT	CASSPGVTDTQYF
.	TRBV11-2	TRBJ2-7	.	TGTGCCAGCAGCTTAGTTCTGGGGACGGACGAGCAGTACTTC	CASSLVLGTDEQYF
.	TRBV6-6	TRBJ2-5	.	TGTGCCAGCAGCACCGGGGCGATTGAGACCCAGTACTTC	CASSTGAIETQYF
TRBD1	TRBV10-3	TRBJ1-2	.	TGTGCCATCAGTGAACGTGGACAGGGGGGAAACTATGGCTACACCTTC	CAISERGQGGNYGYTF
.	TRBV18	TRBJ1-1	.	TGTGCCAGCTCACCCCAGGGACGGAGGACTGAAGCTTTCTTT	CASSPQGRRTEAFF
TRBD1	TRBV6-5	TRBJ2-7	.	TGTGCCAGCAGTTTTACCGGGACAGGGGTCCTCTACGAGCAGTACTTC	CASSFTGTGVLYEQYF
.	TRBV19	TRBJ2-1	.	TGTGCCAGTAGTATTATCCACAATGAGCAGTTCTTC	CASSIIHNEQFF
.	TRBV18	TRBJ2-3	.	TGTGCCAGCTCACCACCCCTTTGGGGAGATACGCAGTATTTT	CASSPPLWGDTQYF
.	TRBV19	TRBJ1-3	.	TGTGCCAGTAAGGACAGATCCTCTGGAAACACCATATATTTT	CASKDRSSGNTIYF
.	TRBV12-5	TRBJ1-6	.	TGTGCTAGTGCCGTCTTTAATAATTCACCCCTCCACTTT	CASAVFNNSPLHF
.	TRBV4-2	TRBJ2-5	.	TGTGCCAGCAGCCAACAGGGTTCCCAAGAGACCCAGTACTTC	CASSQQGSQETQYF
.	TRBV19	TRBJ1-5	few	TGTGCCAGTAGTACTCTCACAGGCAATCAGCCCCAGCATTTT	CASSTLTGNQPQHF
.	TRBV2	TRBJ1-4	.	TGTGCCAGCAGCCGGGGTGCTAATGAAAAACTGTTTTTT	CASSRGANEKLFF
TRBD2	TRBV18	TRBJ2-7	.	TGTGCCAGCTCCTCGGGACTAGCGGGAGAATCAACCACCTACGAGCAGTACTTC	CASSSGLAGESTTYEQYF
TRBD1	TRBV7-9	TRBJ2-7	.	TGTGCCAGCAGCTTAGGGGCGACAGGGACCTACGAGCAGTACTTC	CASSLGATGTYEQYF
TRBD2	TRBV5-1	TRBJ2-1	few	TGCGCCAGCAGCTTGGCCGTGACTAGCGGGGGGGATCGCAATGAGCAGTTCTTC	CASSLAVTSGGDRNEQFF
.	TRBV11-2	TRBJ2-5	.	TGTGCCAGCAGCTTTGGGACCTCGGGCGGAGAAGAGACCCAGTACTTC	CASSFGTSGGEETQYF
.	TRBV27	TRBJ2-3	.	TGTGCCAGCAGTTTAACATGGGGGGATACGCAGTATTTT	CASSLTWGDTQYF
.	TRBV9	TRBJ1-5	few	TGTGCCAGCAGCCCAGAGGCGAGCAATCAGCCCCAGCATTTT	CASSPEASNQPQHF
TRBD1	TRBV2	TRBJ2-5	once	TGTGCCAGCAGGGGAGGCCCGGGACAGGGGGCAGAGACCCAGTACTTC	CASRGGPGQGAETQYF
.	TRBV7-9	TRBJ1-2	few	TGTGCCAGCAGCTATCGGGGGGAGAGCTATGGCTACACCTTC	CASSYRGESYGYTF
.	TRBV19	TRBJ1-1	.	TGTGCCAGTAGTATTCTACAGGGCCCACTGAACACTGAAGCTTTCTTT	CASSILQGPLNTEAFF
.	TRBV7-2	TRBJ2-1	few	TGTGCCAGCAGCTTCTTAGCCGTCTACAATGAGCAGTTCTTC	CASSFLAVYNEQFF
TRBD1	TRBV28	TRBJ1-1	.	TGTGCCAGCAGTTCCCCATCGACAGGGGCGAACACTGAAGCTTTCTTT	CASSSPSTGANTEAFF
TRBD1	TRBV30	TRBJ2-6	.	TGTGCCTGGAGTCCACCGGGACAGGGGTTCTCTGGGGCCAACGTCCTGACTTTC	CAWSPPGQGFSGANVLTF
.	TRBV28	TRBJ2-7	.	TGTGCCAGCAGCGGGACGGGGCCCTACGAGCAGTACTTC	CASSGTGPYEQYF
.	TRBV4-2	TRBJ2-1	.	TGTGCCAGCAGCCAAGAAACCCCCGGGAATGAGCAGTTCTTC	CASSQETPGNEQFF
TRBD1	TRBV7-7	TRBJ1-5	once	TGTGCTAGCAGCACTCTAACCCCGATTGTAGACAGGGGAGCAGGTCAGCCCCAGCATTTT	CASSTLTPIVDRGAGQPQHF
TRBD1	TRBV6-5	TRBJ1-2	.	TGTGCCAGCAGTTACTCGAAAGGGACAGTCTATGGCTACACCTTC	CASSYSKGTVYGYTF
.	TRBV28	TRBJ2-3	few	TGTGCCAGCAGTTTAATAGACAGGCGGCAAACTACTACCACAGATACGCAGTATTTT	CASSLIDRRQTTTTDTQYF
.	TRBV9	TRBJ1-3	.	TGTGCCAGCAGCTTAGGGGGGACTGTTATCTCTGGAAACACCATATATTTT	CASSLGGTVISGNTIYF
.	TRBV5-6	TRBJ2-5	.	TGTGCCAGCAGCCCATACCAAGAGACCCAGTACTTC	CASSPYQETQYF
TRBD1	TRBV5-1	TRBJ2-7	.	TGCGCCAGCACAAGGACAGGGTACGAGCAGTACTTC	CASTRTGYEQYF
.	TRBV2	TRBJ1-1	.	TGTGCCAGCAGGCAGGGCCTGAACACTGAAGCTTTCTTT	CASRQGLNTEAFF
.	TRBV7-2	TRBJ1-5	.	TGTGCCAGCAGCTTAACGTGGACAAGCAATCAGCCCCAGCATTTT	CASSLTWTSNQPQHF
.	TRBV7-6	TRBJ2-7	.	TGTGCCAGCAGCTGGGCCACCACCTACGAGCAGTACTTC	CASSWATTYEQYF
TRBD2	TRBV30	TRBJ2-1	once	TGTGCCTGGAGTGCAGGTCCTAGCGGGAGCTCCTACAATGAGCAGTTCTTC	CAWSAGPSGSSYNEQFF
TRBD1	TRBV28	TRBJ1-1	.	TGTGCAAGTTGGGGCTGGGGGACAGAGAACACTGAAGCTTTCTTT	CASWGWGTENTEAFF
.	TRBV7-3	TRBJ2-2	.	TGTGCCAGCAGCTACGTGGGAACTATGAACACCGGGGAGCTGTTTTTT	CASSYVGTMNTGELFF
.	TRBV7-2	TRBJ2-1	.	TGTGCCAGCAGCCAAGGGGTGGAGCAGTTCTTC	CASSQGVEQFF
TRBD1	TRBV7-9	TRBJ2-4	.	TGTGCCAGCAGCCCCGGGACAGATCCTCTTCTAGCCAAAAACATTCAGTACTTC	CASSPGTDPLLAKNIQYF
.	TRBV15	TRBJ2-2	.	TGTGCCACCAGCAGTGGACCGTGGGCGAACACCGGGGAGCTGTTTTTT	CATSSGPWANTGELFF
TRBD1	TRBV18	TRBJ2-7	.	TGTGCCAGCTCACTCGGACAGGGAGCTTACGAGCAGTACTTC	CASSLGQGAYEQYF